The 18 T cell receptor beta chains below were found in one sample sequenced in a study of a mutant IDH1 vaccine in newly diagnosed glioma. The time point is: week 47, end of study. Doses of 300 ug of mutant IDH1 20-mer peptide were given with topical imiquimod. No antigen has been assigned to these receptors. TCRdb keeps only in-frame clones here, not all; method: immunoSEQ multiplex PCR. The repertoire holds tens of thousands of clones, with 80% to 90% as singletons. Sample: PBMCs, taken from a glioma patient whose treatment included an IDH1 peptide vaccine. The receptors come from a man in his forties with glioma.

The chain links TRBV16 to TRBJ2-7, with no clear D. The CDR3 runs to 11 residues. The V end was cut by 1 base, the J end by 7 bases, with 5 bases between. In germline, CDR1 is KGHSY, CDR2 FQNENV. CDR3 sequence (DNA): TGTGCCAGCAGCCAATTTGATGAGCAGTACTTC. Translated, it gives CASSQFDEQYF.

The chain has TRBV5-1 and TRBJ2-3; maybe TRBD1 (5 bases). CDR3 length: 17 amino acids. The ends were cut back, 1 base at V and 6 bases at J, with 21 bases in the middle. Germline CDR1 and CDR2: SGHRS and YFSETQ. CDR3 protein: CASSLSSTVLMGDTQYF. CDR3 nucleotides: TGCGCCAGCAGCTTGAGCTCGACAGTACTAATGGGGGATACGCAGTATTTT.

This chain's CDR3 is CAWSETGGSEAFF. The CDR3 DNA is TGTGCCTGGAGTGAGACAGGGGGCTCTGAAGCTTTCTTT. The V call is TRBV30, the J call TRBJ1-1, with 10 positions matching TRBD1. This CDR3 region has 13 residues. After removal of 1 base from V and 6 bases from J, the junction contained 2 bases not matched to a gene. CDR1 GTSNPN and CDR2 SVGIG come from the germline V gene (reference sequence).

The rearrangement links TRBV18 to TRBJ2-5, with 9 positions matching TRBD2. The CDR3 loop spans 16 amino acids. Germline V gene lookup returns CDR1 KGHSH and CDR2 LQKENI. The V gene end was trimmed by 1 base and the J gene end by 2 bases; junction bases not matched to a gene: 5. The CDR3 sequence is CASSPLPAGGQETQYF. The CDR3 DNA follows: TGTGCCAGCTCACCACTACCAGCGGGGGGACAAGAGACCCAGTACTTC. The complete variable domain, with remaining parts taken from reference TRBV18 and TRBJ2-5, reads NAGVMQNPRHLVRRRGQEARLRCSPMKGHSHVYWYRQLPEEGLKFMVYLQKENIIDESGMPKERFSAEFPKEGPSILRIQQVVRGDSAAYFCASSPLPAGGQETQYFGPGTRLLVL.

The CDR3 region has the DNA TGTGCCAGCAGCTTAGGACTAGCGGGGGGCACAGATACGCAGTATTTT. The encoded protein is CASSLGLAGGTDTQYF. V usage is TRBV13 and J usage is TRBJ2-3; 11 bases are shared with TRBD2. Trimming took 0 bases from V and 1 from J; bases not matched to a gene: 0. CDR1 and CDR2 (germline): PRHDT, FYEKMQ (reference sequence). This CDR3 has 16 amino acids. Full variable domain (remainder filled in from reference TRBV13 and TRBJ2-3): AAGVIQSPRHLIKEKRETATLKCYPIPRHDTVYWYQQGPGQDPQFLISFYEKMQSDKGSIPDRFSAQQFSDYHSELNMSSLELGDSALYFCASSLGLAGGTDTQYFGPGTRLTVL.

The chain carries TRBV30 and TRBJ2-7; 8 positions agree with TRBD1. The V gene end was trimmed by 0 bases and the J gene end by 7 bases; junction bases not matched to a gene: 8. CDR3 length: 14 residues. Germline V gene sequence: CDR1 GTSNPN, CDR2 SVGIG (reference sequence). CDR3 residues: CAWSVIQGAGEQYF. The CDR3, as DNA: TGTGCCTGGAGTGTAATTCAGGGGGCGGGGGAGCAGTACTTC.

The rearrangement uses TRBV28 and TRBJ1-1; no definite D call. V lost 5 bases to trimming and J lost 4 bases, with 11 bases between them. Germline V lookup: CDR1 MDHEN, CDR2 SYDVKM. The CDR3 runs to 13 residues. The CDR3 region is CASSGLGSTEAFF. CDR3 coding DNA: TGTGCCAGCAGTGGGTTGGGTAGCACTGAAGCTTTCTTT.

The chain carries TRBV18 and TRBJ1-6; D unresolved. The CDR3 runs 15 residues. Trimming left V 1 base short and J 8 bases short, with 12 bases between. Germline V lookup: CDR1 KGHSH, CDR2 LQKENI. CDR3 in amino acids: CASSPLDYRYSPLHF. In DNA form, the CDR3 reads TGTGCCAGCTCACCACTAGATTACAGATATTCACCCCTCCACTTT.

This clone was observed a handful of times. The J gene is TRBJ1-5, the V gene TRBV6-5; tentative D call: TRBD1 (5 bases). Germline V gene lookup returns CDR1 MNHEY and CDR2 SVGAGI. With 0 bases removed from V and 6 bases from J, the gap between germline ends came to 9 bases. The CDR3 is 14 amino acids. The CDR3 sequence is CASSYSGVGQPQHF. CDR3 bases: TGTGCCAGCAGTTACTCAGGGGTAGGTCAGCCCCAGCATTTT.

This chain connects TRBV15 to TRBJ1-1, with D perhaps matching TRBD1 (5 bases). CDR1 and CDR2 from the germline V gene are LNHNV and YYDKDF (reference sequence). The CDR3 spans 15 residues. Trimming left V 1 base short and J 3 bases short, with 12 bases between. CDR3 in amino acids: CATSRVSRVDTEAFF. In DNA form, the CDR3 reads TGTGCCACCAGCAGAGTATCCAGGGTAGACACTGAAGCTTTCTTT.

V gene TRBV28 combines with J gene TRBJ1-1, with 7 bases that match TRBD1. After removal of 7 bases from V and 2 bases from J, the junction contained 7 bases not matched to a gene. Germline-derived CDR1 and CDR2 are MDHEN and SYDVKM. The CDR3 consists of 14 residues. CDR3 sequence: CASNENRGNTEAFF. The CDR3 bases are TGTGCCAGCAATGAAAACAGGGGTAACACTGAAGCTTTCTTT.

In its sample, this clone was seen a few times. The genes are TRBV5-5 and TRBJ2-3, with D tentatively TRBD1 (5 bases). CDR3 length equals 15 residues. V dropped 4 bases and J dropped 2 bases, with 14 bases sitting between them. CDR1 and CDR2 (germline): SGHKS, YYEKEE (reference sequence). The DNA of the CDR3 is TGTGCCAGCAGCCGAGACCAAGGGGTCACAGATACGCAGTATTTT. As protein: CASSRDQGVTDTQYF.

The chain uses TRBV6-6 and TRBJ2-7; 11 bases match TRBD2. Germline V CDR1 and CDR2: MNHNY, SVGAGI (reference sequence). There are 15 residues in the CDR3. V trimming: 5 bases; J trimming: 3 bases; junction bases outside the gene matches: 6. This CDR3 is CASSIAGGGYYEQYF. CDR3 DNA sequence: TGTGCCAGCAGTATAGCGGGAGGGGGATACTACGAGCAGTACTTC.

This chain links TRBV10-3 with TRBJ2-7; the D is unclear. Germline CDR1 and CDR2: ENHRY and SYGVKD. The CDR3 covers 19 residues. Trimming removed 0 bases at V and 1 base at J, with 22 bases between. CDR3 region: CAISESRSSSQDGSYEQYF. CDR3 sequence (DNA): TGTGCCATCAGTGAGTCAAGGAGTAGCTCCCAGGATGGGTCCTACGAGCAGTACTTC.

The genes are TRBV29-1 and TRBJ2-5; maybe TRBD1 (5 bases). TRBJ2-7 explains the end of the DNA better; the J call may be wrong. Germline CDR1 and CDR2: SQVTM and ANQGSEA. The CDR3 spans 12 residues. The CDR3 sequence: CSGGHVSYEQYF. The CDR3 DNA follows: TGCAGCGGCGGACATGTCTCCTACGAGCAGTACTTC.

The V gene is TRBV5-1, the J gene TRBJ2-7; the D gene is possibly TRBD2 (6 bases). Trimming left V 3 bases short and J 3 bases short, with 19 bases between. This CDR3 has 16 residues. Looked up from germline, CDR1 is SGHRS and CDR2 is YFSETQ. CDR3 sequence (DNA): TGCGCCAGCAGCTACTCCGAGGAGGGTAATTACTACGAGCAGTACTTC. Protein product: CASSYSEEGNYYEQYF. Drawing the rest from reference TRBV5-1 and TRBJ2-7, the complete variable domain is KAGVTQTPRYLIKTRGQQVTLSCSPISGHRSVSWYQQTPGQGLQFLFEYFSETQRNKGNFPGRFSGRQFSNSRSEMNVSTLELGDSALYLCASSYSEEGNYYEQYFGPGTRLTVT.

This chain uses TRBV18 with TRBJ2-2, with D perhaps matching TRBD1 (5 bases). CDR1 and CDR2 from the germline V gene are KGHSH and LQKENI. The V and J ends lost 2 bases and 2 bases respectively, with 9 bases between them. The CDR3 loop spans 15 amino acids. The CDR3 bases are TGTGCCAGCTCACCAACAGGACCAAACACCGGGGAGCTGTTTTTT. Translated: CASSPTGPNTGELFF.

V gene TRBV7-9 combines with J gene TRBJ2-7; 11 positions agree with TRBD1. Unmatched junction bases numbered 4, after V lost 4 bases and J lost 2 bases. The CDR3 totals 15 residues. The V gene's germline CDR1 is SEHNR and CDR2 FQNEAQ (reference sequence). The CDR3 sequence is CASSYPGQGAYEQYF. The CDR3 coding sequence is TGTGCCAGCAGCTATCCGGGACAGGGGGCCTACGAGCAGTACTTC.